The 22 T cell receptor beta chains below were found in one sample sequenced in a study of T-cell memory formation after mild COVID-19. TCRdb ran MiXCR on the 5' RACE reads and lists one entry per CDR3 protein. The repertoire includes about 140,000 distinct CDR3 sequences, around 14% of them detected once, and around 30% sits in the top ten. The sequenced sample was PBMCs or a T cell subset sorted from them (not recorded which). These receptors all stem from an adult woman who had mild COVID-19 (a few samples of this study predate the infection). Cell type and time point are not known.

This clonotype was detected only a few times. V and J are TRBV5-1 and TRBJ2-3; TRBD2 agrees at 10 bases. V lost 1 base to trimming and J lost 0 bases; unmatched junction nucleotides: 5. This CDR3 spans 17 amino acids. Germline CDR1 and CDR2: SGHRS and YFSETQ. The CDR3 bases are TGCGCCAGCAGCTTGCCAGGACTAGCGGTTAGCACAGATACGCAGTATTTT. Protein: CASSLPGLAVSTDTQYF. Looking up the rest from reference TRBV5-1 and TRBJ2-3 gives the full variable domain: KAGVTQTPRYLIKTRGQQVTLSCSPISGHRSVSWYQQTPGQGLQFLFEYFSETQRNKGNFPGRFSGRQFSNSRSEMNVSTLELGDSALYLCASSLPGLAVSTDTQYFGPGTRLTVL.

The gene calls are TRBV11-2 and TRBJ1-1; the match to TRBD1 covers 8 bases. J lost 0 bases, V lost 5 bases, and 8 bases had no gene match. This CDR3 contains 16 residues. In germline, CDR1 is SGHAT, CDR2 FQNNGV. CDR3 in amino acids: CASSARPGQVNTEAFF. The DNA for the CDR3 is TGTGCCAGCAGCGCGCGCCCGGGACAGGTGAACACTGAAGCTTTCTTT.

This clonotype has ten or more counts. The chain has TRBV7-2 and TRBJ2-2; 13 bases are shared with TRBD2. After removal of 5 bases from V and 5 bases from J, the junction contained 11 bases not matched to a gene. Germline V CDR1 and CDR2: SGHTA, FQGNSA. This CDR3 is 18 amino acids long. The CDR3: CASSLGGLAGRRTGELFF. Here the CDR3 DNA reads TGTGCCAGCAGCCTGGGGGGACTAGCGGGACGGAGGACCGGGGAGCTGTTTTTT.

This clonotype was counted between two and nine times. This sequence joins TRBV2 and TRBJ2-1, with 15 bases matching TRBD2. This CDR3 comprises 17 residues. Germline V gene data show CDR1 as SNHLY and CDR2 as FYNNEI. Trimming cost V 6 bases and J 4 bases; bases outside gene matches: 7. CDR3 protein: CASSPGTSGGPYNEQFF. For the CDR3, the DNA is TGTGCCAGCAGCCCCGGGACTAGCGGGGGGCCGTACAATGAGCAGTTCTTC. Together with reference TRBV2 and TRBJ2-1, the CDR3 gives the full variable domain: EPEVTQTPSHQVTQMGQEVILRCVPISNHLYFYWYRQILGQKVEFLVSFYNNEISEKSEIFDDQFSVERPDGSNFTLKIRSTKLEDSAMYFCASSPGTSGGPYNEQFFGPGTRLTVL.

This clonotype has a handful of counts. The chain carries TRBV11-2 and TRBJ2-3, with a tentative D call TRBD2 (7 bases). This CDR3 is built from 14 residues. Trimming pared 5 bases from V and 6 bases from J, leaving 15 bases between. CDR1 and CDR2 (germline): SGHAT, FQNNGV. The CDR3 loop reads CASSPLGGGDTQYF. CDR3 in DNA: TGTGCCAGCAGCCCCCTAGGGGGGGGGGATACGCAGTATTTT.

This clonotype has more than one count but fewer than ten. The chain carries TRBV4-3 and TRBJ2-7; D is perhaps TRBD1 (5 bases). CDR1 and CDR2 (germline): LGHNA, YSLEER. V lost 0 bases, J lost 0 bases, and 9 bases lay in between. The CDR3 runs 15 residues. The CDR3 reads CASSQDRQSSYEQYF. The CDR3 DNA is TGCGCCAGCAGCCAAGATCGACAGAGCTCCTACGAGCAGTACTTC.

The V and J genes are TRBV15 and TRBJ2-3, with 9 bases lining up with TRBD2. With V trimmed by 1 base and J by 4 bases, 6 bases remained unmatched. This CDR3 region has 16 residues. Germline loops: CDR1 LNHNV, CDR2 YYDKDF (reference sequence). CDR3 sequence reads: CATSRAGGGVPDTQYF. The CDR3 region has the DNA TGTGCCACCAGCAGAGCGGGCGGGGGGGTCCCAGATACGCAGTATTTT.

The rearrangement links TRBV9 to TRBJ2-5, with 12 bases fitting TRBD2. The CDR3 contains 15 residues. Germline V CDR1 and CDR2: SGDLS, YYNGEE. V gave up 4 bases and J gave up 9 bases; unmatched junction bases: 10. CDR3 nucleotides: TGTGCCAGCAGCCCGACTAGCGGGGGCAGGGAGGCCCAGTACTTC. Amino acids: CASSPTSGGREAQYF. The variable domain in full, with the rest retrieved from reference TRBV9 and TRBJ2-5, is DSGVTQTPKHLITATGQRVTLRCSPRSGDLSVYWYQQSLDQGLQFLIQYYNGEERAKGNILERFSAQQFPDLHSELNLSSLELGDSALYFCASSPTSGGREAQYFGPGTRLLVL.

The gene calls are TRBV9 and TRBJ2-7, with a possible D match to TRBD1 (5 bases). The CDR3 spans 13 residues. Germline CDR1 reads SGDLS; CDR2 reads YYNGEE. V lost 4 bases and J lost 9, with 17 bases in between. CDR3 coding DNA: TGTGCCAGCAGCCCCTCCTCCAGGGAAGTGCAGTACTTC. The encoded protein is CASSPSSREVQYF.

In regard to this clonotype: The conserved phenylalanine or tryptophan is not found at the CDR3 terminus, so this likely reflects a read error. The chain couples TRBV12-3 or TRBV12-4 to TRBJ2-6; weak D call: TRBD2 (5 bases). The CDR3 consists of 15 residues. The V gene lost 5 bases and the J gene lost 3 bases, with 11 bases spanning the gap. CDR3 amino acids: CASSPGVGGANVLTL. CDR3 bases: TGTGCCAGCAGTCCCGGGGTCGGTGGGGCCAACGTCCTGACTTTA.

This clonotype was seen more than once but under ten times. This CDR3 is CSAQMRGGPSYEQYF. The DNA of the CDR3 is TGCAGTGCCCAGATGCGAGGGGGCCCCTCCTACGAGCAGTACTTC. The chain carries TRBV20-1 and TRBJ2-7; 7 nucleotides match TRBD1. The CDR3 has 15 amino acids. J was trimmed by 0 bases and V by 6 bases; bases with no gene match: 11. Germline loops: CDR1 DFQATT, CDR2 SNEGSKA (reference sequence).

The genes are TRBV25-1 and TRBJ2-7; the match to TRBD2 covers 9 bases. Germline V lookup: CDR1 MGHDK, CDR2 SYGVNS. V gave up 9 bases and J gave up 0 bases; unmatched junction bases: 3. There are 13 residues in the CDR3. This CDR3 reads CASRAGGSYEQYF. CDR3 bases: TGTGCCAGTCGAGCGGGAGGCTCCTACGAGCAGTACTTC.

This clonotype was detected a few times. The chain links TRBV5-1 to TRBJ2-7, with 8 nucleotides matching TRBD1. Germline CDR1 reads SGHRS; CDR2 reads YFSETQ. Unmatched junction bases numbered 5, after V lost 3 bases and J lost 3 bases. The CDR3 extends over 14 amino acids. CDR3 region: CASSSLDRVYEQYF. The CDR3 DNA is TGCGCCAGCAGCTCATTGGACAGGGTCTACGAGCAGTACTTC.

This clonotype appeared a few times. The genes are TRBV24-1 and TRBJ2-3; D unclear. CDR3 length: 12 amino acids. The V end lost 9 bases, the J end lost 0 bases, and 6 bases lay between the germline ends. CDR1 KGHDR and CDR2 SFDVKD come from the germline V gene. This chain's CDR3 is CATAASTDTQYF. CDR3 DNA: TGTGCCACCGCGGCTAGCACAGATACGCAGTATTTT.

The table lists this clonotype with a few counts. The DNA of the CDR3 is TGTGCCACCAGTGATCGGGGACTAGCCAACAATGAGCAGTTCTTC. Residues: CATSDRGLANNEQFF. The chain is built from TRBV24-1 and TRBJ2-1; 9 bases fit TRBD2. Germline CDR1 reads KGHDR; CDR2 reads SFDVKD. The CDR3 has 15 amino acids. V was pared by 3 bases and J by 5 bases, with 4 bases of the junction left unmatched.

This chain links TRBV4-1 with TRBJ2-1; the D gene is possibly TRBD2 (5 bases). V shed 4 bases and J shed 8 bases, with 9 bases lying between them. This CDR3 spans 12 amino acids. Germline values: CDR1 MGHRA, CDR2 YSYEKL. The CDR3 spells CASSPAGYEQFF. The CDR3 DNA sequence: TGCGCCAGCAGCCCCGCGGGCTATGAGCAGTTCTTC.

The rearrangement links TRBV24-1 to TRBJ2-2; 7 bases align to TRBD1. Germline assignment: CDR1 KGHDR and CDR2 SFDVKD. The CDR3 loop spans 19 amino acids. J lost 3 bases, V lost 9 bases, and 21 bases had no gene match. The CDR3 coding sequence is TGTGCCACCTCCACACACGCAACATACAGGACAGGTGACACCGGGGAGCTGTTTTTT. Translation: CATSTHATYRTGDTGELFF.

The chain employs TRBV2 and TRBJ2-1; D gene ambiguous. Trimming removed 8 bases at V and 0 bases at J, with 11 bases between. The CDR3 is 14 residues long. Per the germline V gene, CDR1 is SNHLY and CDR2 is FYNNEI. CDR3 in amino acids: CASRGPPSYNEQFF. For the CDR3, the DNA is TGTGCCAGCCGTGGACCCCCCTCCTACAATGAGCAGTTCTTC.

The table lists this clonotype with many counts. The chain joins TRBV7-9 to TRBJ2-7; D is unresolved. Germline CDR1 SEHNR, CDR2 FQNEAQ (reference sequence). V shed 2 bases and J shed 2 bases, with 4 bases lying between them. The CDR3 spans 12 residues. The CDR3 loop reads CASSLRPYEQYF. The CDR3 nucleotides read TGTGCCAGCAGCTTACGCCCCTACGAGCAGTACTTC.

The chain combines TRBV7-6 with TRBJ2-5; D is ambiguous. V dropped 4 bases and J dropped 5 bases, with 11 bases sitting between them. Looked up from germline, CDR1 is SGHVS and CDR2 is FNYEAQ. CDR3 length equals 13 residues. The CDR3 reads CASSSPGGETQYF. The CDR3 DNA reads as TGTGCCAGCAGCTCCCCTGGTGGCGAGACCCAGTACTTC.

The CDR3 DNA sequence: TGTGCCAGTAGTATAGATCTTGCGGGGCACGGTCAGCCCCAGCATTTT. It is translated as CASSIDLAGHGQPQHF. The chain links TRBV19 to TRBJ1-5, with D perhaps TRBD1 (5 bases). This CDR3 is 16 amino acids long. V lost 0 bases to trimming and J lost 6 bases, with 15 bases between them. Germline CDR1 LNHDA, CDR2 SQIVND (reference sequence). The variable domain in full, completed from reference TRBV19 and TRBJ1-5, reads DGGITQSPKYLFRKEGQNVTLSCEQNLNHDAMYWYRQDPGQGLRLIYYSQIVNDFQKGDIAEGYSVSREKKESFPLTVTSAQKNPTAFYLCASSIDLAGHGQPQHFGDGTRLSIL.

The chain recombines TRBV6-6 with TRBJ2-2; D uncertain. Germline-derived CDR1 and CDR2 are MNHNY and SVGAGI (reference sequence). The CDR3 is 14 residues long. Trimming shortened V by 2 bases and J by 3 bases, and 7 bases separated the two germline ends. This chain's CDR3 is CASSYQRHTGELFF. CDR3 bases: TGTGCCAGCAGTTACCAGAGACACACCGGGGAGCTGTTTTTT.